A single sample is the source of the 15 T cell receptor beta chains below, sequenced in a study of T cell repertoires in cytomegalovirus infection (dated by TCRdb to about 2019). What these receptors recognize is not known. The treatment or condition label here, explained by the study, means: in vitro stimulation with specific CMV peptide epitopes to enrich CMV-specific T cells. The run used an Illumina HiSeq 1500. The public reads were reanalyzed by TCRdb: fastp trimming at Q25, MiXCR alignment, in-frame beta chains only. One record per CDR3 amino acid sequence lists the most common genes and DNA. A total of under 200,000 distinct CDR3 sequences appear in this sample, roughly 22% of them only once. The top ten hold 25% of the sample. This sample comprised CD8+ T cells from cultured PBMCs, obtained from culture after CMV antigen stimulation. These receptors were obtained from a human donor in good health (CMV status not recorded). Some clones in this sample may be carry-over from other donors' samples.

Only a few counts were recorded for this clonotype. The chain couples TRBV7-6 to TRBJ1-2; D is uncertain. This CDR3 has 17 residues. Germline-derived CDR1 and CDR2 are SGHVS and FNYEAQ. The ends were cut back, 1 base at V and 2 bases at J, with 17 bases in the middle. The CDR3 reads CASSLDQASSWNYGYTF. CDR3 nucleotides: TGTGCCAGCAGCTTAGATCAGGCCTCTAGCTGGAACTATGGCTACACCTTC.

Worth noting for this clonotype: One end of the junction does not line up with germline, which may come from a read error. In DNA form, the CDR3 reads TGTGACAGCAGTGGGTGGACAGGGCTAAACTATGGCTACACCTTC. Encoded protein: CDSSGWTGLNYGYTF. The chain is built from TRBV6-5 and TRBJ1-2, with 8 bases lining up with TRBD1. The CDR3 sequence is 15 residues long. Per germline, CDR1 MNHEY and CDR2 SVGAGI.

This chain links TRBV6-1 with TRBJ2-7; D ambiguous. V lost 2 bases, J lost 2 bases, and 25 bases lay in between. The CDR3 consists of 19 residues. From germline, CDR1 is MNHNS and CDR2 SASEGT. This CDR3 is CASSEQVSSFLRATYEQYF. DNA of the CDR3: TGTGCCAGCAGTGAACAGGTTTCCAGCTTCCTACGAGCTACCTACGAGCAGTACTTC.

The rearrangement joins TRBV11-2 to TRBJ1-4, with TRBD1 matching 7 bases. The length of the CDR3 is 13 residues. Germline lookup yields CDR1 SGHAT and CDR2 FQNNGV. Losses at the gene ends were 3 bases for V and 8 bases for J; bases not matched to a gene: 3. CDR3 DNA sequence: TGTGCCAGCAGCTTGAGGGACAGAGAAAAACTGTTTTTT. Protein sequence: CASSLRDREKLFF.

This clonotype was counted only a few times. The chain combines TRBV25-1 with TRBJ1-1, with D possibly TRBD1 on 6 matching bases. The germline V gene encodes CDR1 MGHDK and CDR2 SYGVNS. The V end lost 7 bases, the J end lost 4 bases, and 16 bases lay between the germline ends. This CDR3 spans 14 amino acids. In DNA, the CDR3 is TGTGCCAGCAAGGGTCGGGGGCGAGGCACTGAAGCTTTCTTT. Translation gives CASKGRGRGTEAFF. Variable domain in full (rest from reference TRBV25-1 and TRBJ1-1): EADIYQTPRYLVIGTGKKITLECSQTMGHDKMYWYQQDPGMELHLIHYSYGVNSTEKGDLSSESTVSRIRTEHFPLTLESARPSHTSQYLCASKGRGRGTEAFFGQGTRLTVV.

The J gene is TRBJ1-1, the V gene TRBV7-9; D remains unclear. The germline V and J ends were trimmed by 1 base and 9 bases, with 12 bases remaining between them. Germline lookup yields CDR1 SEHNR and CDR2 FQNEAQ (reference sequence). The CDR3 runs 13 residues. Written as DNA, the CDR3 is TGTGCCAGCAGCTTAGGGGAAAGTCAGCAAGCTTTCTTT. It encodes CASSLGESQQAFF. The full variable domain, with the rest looked up from reference TRBV7-9 and TRBJ1-1, is DTGVSQNPRHKITKRGQNVTFRCDPISEHNRLYWYRQTLGQGPEFLTYFQNEAQLEKSRLLSDRFSAERPKGSFSTLEIQRTEQGDSAMYLCASSLGESQQAFFGQGTRLTVV.

This clonotype was counted at least ten times. The gene calls are TRBV15 and TRBJ2-1; TRBD2 is a possible D gene (6 bases). V shed 3 bases and J shed 3 bases, with 15 bases lying between them. Germline V gives CDR1 LNHNV, CDR2 YYDKDF (reference sequence). The CDR3 runs 16 residues. The CDR3 DNA sequence: TGTGCCACCAGCAGTCCCTTAGCCGGGAGCTACAATGAGCAGTTCTTC. This codes for CATSSPLAGSYNEQFF.

This clonotype was counted many times. This chain links TRBV11-2 with TRBJ2-5; TRBD1 aligns across 8 bases. This CDR3 contains 16 residues. The germline gives CDR1 SGHAT, CDR2 FQNNGV. With V trimmed by 4 bases and J by 14 bases, 21 bases remained unmatched. The CDR3 reads CASSSSFGQGHIIRYF. The CDR3 DNA is TGTGCCAGCAGCTCTAGTTTTGGACAGGGTCATATTATTCGTTACTTC.

This clonotype was observed a few times. The rearrangement uses TRBV6-1 and TRBJ2-3, with TRBD2 matching 9 bases. CDR3 size: 15 residues. The ends lost 2 bases at V and 2 bases at J; junction bases unmatched: 2. The germline V gene has CDR1 MNHNS and CDR2 SASEGT. The CDR3 protein is CASSEKRGATDTQYF. Written as DNA, the CDR3 is TGTGCCAGCAGTGAAAAGCGGGGGGCCACAGATACGCAGTATTTT.

This clonotype was picked up a small number of times. The chain couples TRBV4-2 to TRBJ2-3; 7 bases are a match to TRBD1. The CDR3 extends over 16 amino acids. With 0 bases clipped from V and 1 base from J, the junction kept 4 bases outside the gene matches. Germline CDR1 LGHNA, CDR2 YNFKEQ. CDR3 sequence reads: CASSQEGQGGTDTQYF. The CDR3 DNA is TGTGCCAGCAGCCAAGAAGGGCAGGGGGGCACAGATACGCAGTATTTT.

This clonotype was seen a few times. This chain uses TRBV12-3 or TRBV12-4 with TRBJ1-1; no firm D call. The ends were cut back, 3 bases at V and 10 bases at J, with 18 bases in the middle. The CDR3 is 14 residues long. CDR3 DNA: TGTGCCAGCAGTTTTATGGGAGAAGGAGCTATAGCTTTCTTT. It yields the protein CASSFMGEGAIAFF.

This clonotype came up a few times. The V call is TRBV7-2, the J call TRBJ2-7; no clear D gene. V lost 5 bases to trimming and J lost 2 bases, with 10 bases between them. CDR3 length equals 13 residues. CDR1 is SGHTA, CDR2 FQGNSA, per germline. CDR3 bases: TGTGCCAGCAGCACGGACCTCCCCTACGAGCAGTACTTC. Residues: CASSTDLPYEQYF.

The chain has TRBV7-2 and TRBJ2-5; D unclear. Trimming shortened V by 5 bases and J by 0 bases, and 7 bases separated the two germline ends. Germline values: CDR1 SGHTA, CDR2 FQGNSA. The CDR3 sequence is 13 residues long. The CDR3 coding sequence is TGTGCCAGCAGCCCCTCGGACCAAGAGACCCAGTACTTC. Translated: CASSPSDQETQYF.

Turning to this clonotype: A read error may account for a junction end that differs from germline. The chain uses TRBV7-6 and TRBJ2-1; D perhaps matches TRBD2 (5 bases). The germline V gene encodes CDR1 SGHVS and CDR2 FNYEAQ. This CDR3 comprises 13 residues. CDR3 sequence: CASSSSSSDEQFF. Written as DNA, the CDR3 is TGTGCTAGCAGCTCCTCTAGCTCTGACGAGCAGTTCTTC.

This clonotype was counted only a few times. The rearrangement uses TRBV12-3 or TRBV12-4 and TRBJ1-5; 7 nucleotides agree with TRBD1. J was trimmed by 1 base and V by 4 bases; bases with no gene match: 1. The CDR3 runs 14 residues. This CDR3 is CASSYRGSNQPQHF. As DNA, the CDR3 is TGTGCCAGCAGTTACAGGGGAAGCAATCAGCCCCAGCATTTT.